The rows below give T cell receptor beta chains drawn from one sample of a study of cytotoxic CD8 clonotypes in ibrutinib-treated CLL. TCRdb's copy holds only in-frame clones and misses some; the assay was immunoSEQ multiplex PCR. The data contain over 120,000 clones, more than 75% of them singletons. This specimen was PBMCs, taken after 24 months of ibrutinib treatment. These receptors all stem from a human donor with chronic lymphocytic leukemia. CDR3s include the opening cysteine and the closing phenylalanine or tryptophan. A D gene is named only where the DNA matches it firmly. Clone size is not always given. Where it is, it says once, few, many or a class for expanded clones.

>TRBD2|.|TRBJ2-1|TRBV7-9
TGTGCCAGCAGACCGGCTAGCGGGGGGGCTGAGCAGTTCTTC
CASRPASGGAEQFF
>TRBD2|.|TRBJ2-1|TRBV19
TGTGCCAGTAGTCTGTCCGGGGGGGTACACAATGAGCAGTTCTTC
CASSLSGGVHNEQFF
>TRBD2|few|TRBJ2-7|TRBV11-2
TGTGCCAGCAGCCCGGGGGGGGAGCAGTACTTC
CASSPGGEQYF
>.|.|TRBJ1-2|TRBV19
TGTGCCAGTAGTATCCCCAGGGTCGCTAACTATGGCTACACCTTC
CASSIPRVANYGYTF
>.|once|TRBJ1-1|TRBV21-1
TGTGCCAGCAGCAGGGCTGGGATGAACACTGAAGCTTTCTTT
CASSRAGMNTEAFF
>.|.|TRBJ2-7|TRBV6-6
TGTGCCAGCAGTTACTCCCAGGATAGCTCCTACGAGCAGTACTTC
CASSYSQDSSYEQYF
>.|few|TRBJ2-3|TRBV9
TGTGCCAGCAACGGGGGCAGAAGCACAGATACGCAGTATTTT
CASNGGRSTDTQYF
>.|once|TRBJ2-6|TRBV19
TGTGCCAGTAGTATAGATTGGGCCGCTGGGGCCAACGTCCTGACTTTC
CASSIDWAAGANVLTF
>.|.|TRBJ2-2|TRBV2
TGTGCCAGCACCGCCGGGGTTGGGGCCGGGGAGCTGTTTTTT
CASTAGVGAGELFF
>.|few|TRBJ1-5|TRBV9
TGTGCCAGCAGCGGGGATCAGCCCCAGCATTTT
CASSGDQPQHF
>TRBD2|.|TRBJ2-7|TRBV7-2
TGTGCCAGCAGCTCCCAGCGGGGGGCTCCGTACTTC
CASSSQRGAPYF
>.|few|TRBJ1-1|TRBV2
TGTGCCAGCAGAAGAACAGGGCAGAACACTGAAGCTTTCTTT
CASRRTGQNTEAFF
>TRBD1|.|TRBJ2-7|TRBV6-6
TGTGCCACCTCCGGGACAGCGGACTACGAGCAGTACTTC
CATSGTADYEQYF
>.|.|TRBJ2-5|TRBV27
TGTGCCAGCACCCCTTGGGCCCCAAGGCAAGAGACCCAGTACTTC
CASTPWAPRQETQYF
>TRBD2|.|TRBJ2-7|TRBV28
TGTGCCAGCAGTCCCCTTCGAACGGGACTATCCTACGAGCAGTACTTC
CASSPLRTGLSYEQYF
>TRBD1|.|TRBJ1-2|TRBV6-5
TGTGCCAGCCGAAACCGGGACAGGGCTTATGGCTACACCTTC
CASRNRDRAYGYTF
>.|.|TRBJ1-4|TRBV6-5
TGTGCCACCGCACAGGATACTAATGAAAAACTGTTTTTT
CATAQDTNEKLFF
>.|.|TRBJ2-5|TRBV11-1
TGTGCCAGCAGCTTATTTGTGACGGGGCAGACCCAGTACTTC
CASSLFVTGQTQYF
>.|.|TRBJ2-1|TRBV9
TGTGCCAGCAACCCCGGCGGCACGCGATACAATGAGCAGTTCTTC
CASNPGGTRYNEQFF
>TRBD2|.|TRBJ2-7|TRBV5-4
TGTGCCAGCAGGGGCGGGACTAGCACCATCTACGAGCAGTACTTC
CASRGGTSTIYEQYF
>TRBD2|.|TRBJ2-7|TRBV6-1
TGTGCCAGCAGTGAAGTAGGGACTACCTACGAGCAGTACTTC
CASSEVGTTYEQYF
>.|.|TRBJ2-2|TRBV2
TGTGCCAGCAGTGAACGAGCTTTGGATACCGGGGAGCTGTTTTTT
CASSERALDTGELFF
>.|.|TRBJ2-1|TRBV6-6
TGTGCCAGCAGTTACGGGCAGGGGTCTCGGGAGCAGTTCTTC
CASSYGQGSREQFF
>.|.|TRBJ2-5|TRBV5-6
TGTGCCAGCAGCTTGCCCAGGGAATGGAGAGAGACCCAGTACTTC
CASSLPREWRETQYF
>TRBD1|.|TRBJ2-7|TRBV28
TGTGCCAGCAGCTCGGGACAGGACAGCTCCTACGAGCAGTACTTC
CASSSGQDSSYEQYF
>.|.|TRBJ1-2|TRBV6-5
TGTGCCAGCAGTTACGGGACGAGTTATGGCTACACCTTC
CASSYGTSYGYTF
>TRBD1|.|TRBJ1-2|TRBV30
TGTGCCTGGAGTGGGACAGGGGTAGATGGCTACACCTTC
CAWSGTGVDGYTF
>.|.|TRBJ2-5|TRBV18
TGTGCCAGCTCACCAATCAGGGAAGGGGAGACCCAGTACTTC
CASSPIREGETQYF
>.|.|TRBJ1-1|TRBV9
TGTGCCAGCAGCGAATCGACCCACACTGAAGCTTTCTTT
CASSESTHTEAFF
>.|.|TRBJ2-5|TRBV9
TGTGCCAGCAGCCCGGGATCCGGGGAGACCCAGTACTTC
CASSPGSGETQYF
>.|.|TRBJ1-5|TRBV30
TGTGCCTGGAGTCCGGGACCTAGCCATCAGCCCCAGCATTTT
CAWSPGPSHQPQHF
>.|few|TRBJ1-1|TRBV27
TGTGCCAGCAGTTTACTAGGGACGGTGAACACTGAAGCTTTCTTT
CASSLLGTVNTEAFF
>.|many|TRBJ1-2|TRBV10-3
TGTGCCATCAGTGAGGGGATGGCTTATGGCTACACCTTC
CAISEGMAYGYTF
>.|.|TRBJ1-1|TRBV5-1
TGCGCCAGCAGCCCGGGAGCGGCGGAGGCTGAAGCTTTCTTT
CASSPGAAEAEAFF
>.|.|TRBJ2-7|TRBV6-5
TGTGCCAGCACCCGGTGGCTCCCGGGGGTCTACGAGCAGTACTTC
CASTRWLPGVYEQYF
>.|.|TRBJ2-1|TRBV11-3
TGTGCCAGCAGCCTGGGGGGACCCCGGCGGGGTGAGCAGTTCTTC
CASSLGGPRRGEQFF
>.|.|TRBJ1-1|TRBV28
TGTGCCAGCAGGTACAGGGCCTCGAGTGAAGCTTTCTTT
CASRYRASSEAFF